This T cell receptor (beta chain) was profiled in a study of T-cell reconstitution after alpha-beta-depleted transplantation in children. A TCRbeta library incorporating unique molecular identifiers was prepared. TCRdb processed the PCR reads anew with MiXCR; each CDR3 protein has one entry. The sample includes about 500,000 distinct CDR3 sequences, roughly 33% seen only once; the top ten take around 2.4%. The TCR was taken from a human donor who donated a stem cell graft to a child with aplastic anemia. Sample: PBMCs from the stem cell graft donor, taken from the stem cell graft.

The CDR3 DNA is TGTGCCAGCAGCCAAGGACTCAGACTAGCGGGAGGCCCTATGGATACGCAGTATTTT. It specifies CASSQGLRLAGGPMDTQYF. The chain carries TRBV14 and TRBJ2-3, with TRBD2 matching 13 bases. Per germline, CDR1 SGHDN and CDR2 FVKESK. The CDR3 spans 19 residues. The junction had 13 bases not matched to a gene; V was cut back by 1 base and J by 6 bases.